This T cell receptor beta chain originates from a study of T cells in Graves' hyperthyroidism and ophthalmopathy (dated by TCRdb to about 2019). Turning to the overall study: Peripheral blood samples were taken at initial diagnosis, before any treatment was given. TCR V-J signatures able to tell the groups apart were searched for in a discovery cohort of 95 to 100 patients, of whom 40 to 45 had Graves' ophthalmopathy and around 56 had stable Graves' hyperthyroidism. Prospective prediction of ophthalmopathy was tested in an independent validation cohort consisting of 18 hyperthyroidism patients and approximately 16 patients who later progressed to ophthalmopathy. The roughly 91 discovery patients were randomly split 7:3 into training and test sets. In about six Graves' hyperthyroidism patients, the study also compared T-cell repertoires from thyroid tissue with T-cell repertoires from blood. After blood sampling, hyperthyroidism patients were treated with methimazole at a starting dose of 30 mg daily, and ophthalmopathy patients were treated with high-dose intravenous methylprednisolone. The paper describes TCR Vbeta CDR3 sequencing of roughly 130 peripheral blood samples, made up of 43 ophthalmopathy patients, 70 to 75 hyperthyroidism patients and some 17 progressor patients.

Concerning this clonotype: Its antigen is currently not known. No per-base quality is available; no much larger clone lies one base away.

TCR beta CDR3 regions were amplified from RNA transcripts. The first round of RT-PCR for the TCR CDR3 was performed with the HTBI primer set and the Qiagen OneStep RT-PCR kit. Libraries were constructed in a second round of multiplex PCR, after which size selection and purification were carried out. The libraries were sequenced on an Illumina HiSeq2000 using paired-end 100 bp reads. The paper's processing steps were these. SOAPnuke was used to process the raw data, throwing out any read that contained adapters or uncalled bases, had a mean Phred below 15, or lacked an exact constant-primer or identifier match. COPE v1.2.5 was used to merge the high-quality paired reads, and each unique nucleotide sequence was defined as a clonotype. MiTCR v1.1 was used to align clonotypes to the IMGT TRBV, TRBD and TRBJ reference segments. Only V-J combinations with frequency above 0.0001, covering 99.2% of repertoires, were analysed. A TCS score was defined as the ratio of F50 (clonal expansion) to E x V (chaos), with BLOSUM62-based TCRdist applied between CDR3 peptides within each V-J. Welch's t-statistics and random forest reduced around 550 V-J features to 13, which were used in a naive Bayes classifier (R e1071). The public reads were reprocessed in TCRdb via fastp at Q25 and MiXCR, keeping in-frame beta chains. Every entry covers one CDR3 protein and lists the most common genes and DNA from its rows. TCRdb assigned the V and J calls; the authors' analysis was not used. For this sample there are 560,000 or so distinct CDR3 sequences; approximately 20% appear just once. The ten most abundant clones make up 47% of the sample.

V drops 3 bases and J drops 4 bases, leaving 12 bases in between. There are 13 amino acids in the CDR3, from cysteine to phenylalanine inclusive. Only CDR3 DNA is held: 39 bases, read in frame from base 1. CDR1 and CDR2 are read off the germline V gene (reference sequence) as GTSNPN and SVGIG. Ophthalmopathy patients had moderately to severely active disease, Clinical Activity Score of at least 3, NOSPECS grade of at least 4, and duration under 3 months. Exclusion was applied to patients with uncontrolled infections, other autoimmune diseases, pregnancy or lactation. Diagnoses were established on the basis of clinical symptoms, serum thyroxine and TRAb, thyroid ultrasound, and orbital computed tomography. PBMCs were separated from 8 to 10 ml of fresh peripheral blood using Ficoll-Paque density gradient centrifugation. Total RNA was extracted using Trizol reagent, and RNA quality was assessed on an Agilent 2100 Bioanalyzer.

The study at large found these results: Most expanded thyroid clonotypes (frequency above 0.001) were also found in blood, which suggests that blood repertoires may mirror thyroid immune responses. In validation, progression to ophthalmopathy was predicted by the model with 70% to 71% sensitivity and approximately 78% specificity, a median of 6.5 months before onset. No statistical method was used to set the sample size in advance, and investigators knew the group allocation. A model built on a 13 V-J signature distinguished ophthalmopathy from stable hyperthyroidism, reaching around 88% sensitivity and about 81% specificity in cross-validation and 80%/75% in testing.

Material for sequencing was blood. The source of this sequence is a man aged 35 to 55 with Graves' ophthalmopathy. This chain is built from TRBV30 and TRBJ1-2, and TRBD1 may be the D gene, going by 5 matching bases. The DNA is TGTGCCTGGAGCCGGGACCGAGTCTATGGCTACACCTTC. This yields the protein CAWSRDRVYGYTF.